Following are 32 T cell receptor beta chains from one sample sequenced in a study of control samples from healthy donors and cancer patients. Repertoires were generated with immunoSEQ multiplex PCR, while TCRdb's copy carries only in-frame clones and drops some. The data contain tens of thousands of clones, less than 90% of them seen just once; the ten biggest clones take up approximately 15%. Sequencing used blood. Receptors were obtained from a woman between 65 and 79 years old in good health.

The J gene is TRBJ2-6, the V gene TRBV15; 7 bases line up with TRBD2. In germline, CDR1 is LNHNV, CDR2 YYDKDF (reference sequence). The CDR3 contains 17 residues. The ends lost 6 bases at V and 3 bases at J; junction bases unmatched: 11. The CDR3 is CATRDLLAVGGANVLTF. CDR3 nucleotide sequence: TGTGCCACCAGAGACCTTCTAGCGGTCGGTGGGGCCAACGTCCTGACTTTC.

The CDR3 loop is CASGLDRATEAFF. CDR3 bases: TGTGCTAGTGGTTTGGACAGGGCCACTGAAGCTTTCTTT. The chain links TRBV12-5 to TRBJ1-1; tentative D call: TRBD1 (6 bases). The V and J ends lost 1 base and 4 bases respectively, with 7 bases between them. The CDR3 spans 13 residues. Germline assignment: CDR1 LGHNT and CDR2 FRNRAP.

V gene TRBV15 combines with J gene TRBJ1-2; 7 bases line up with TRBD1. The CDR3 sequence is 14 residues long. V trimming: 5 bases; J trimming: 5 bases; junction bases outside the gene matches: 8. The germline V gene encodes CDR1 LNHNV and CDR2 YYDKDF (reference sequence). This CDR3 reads CATSVQTGRYGYTF. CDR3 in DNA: TGTGCCACCAGCGTGCAGACAGGGAGATATGGCTACACCTTC.

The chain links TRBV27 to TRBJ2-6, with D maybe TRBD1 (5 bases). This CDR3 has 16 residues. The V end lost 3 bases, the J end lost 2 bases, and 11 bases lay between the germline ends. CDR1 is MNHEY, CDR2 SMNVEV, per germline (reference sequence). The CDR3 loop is CASSLEGVPGANVLTF. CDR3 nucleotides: TGTGCCAGCAGTTTGGAAGGGGTCCCTGGGGCCAACGTCCTGACTTTC.

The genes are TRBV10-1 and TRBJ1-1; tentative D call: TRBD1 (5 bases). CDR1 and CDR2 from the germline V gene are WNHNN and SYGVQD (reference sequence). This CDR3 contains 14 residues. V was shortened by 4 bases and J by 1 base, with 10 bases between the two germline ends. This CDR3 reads CASSVGRENTEAFF. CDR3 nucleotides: TGCGCCAGCAGTGTGGGACGGGAGAACACTGAAGCTTTCTTT.

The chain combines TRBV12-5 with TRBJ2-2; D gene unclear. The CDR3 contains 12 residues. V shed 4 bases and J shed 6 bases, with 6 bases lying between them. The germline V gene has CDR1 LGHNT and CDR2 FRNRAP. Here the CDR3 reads CASGSLAGELFF. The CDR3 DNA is TGTGCTAGTGGTTCCCTCGCCGGGGAGCTGTTTTTT.

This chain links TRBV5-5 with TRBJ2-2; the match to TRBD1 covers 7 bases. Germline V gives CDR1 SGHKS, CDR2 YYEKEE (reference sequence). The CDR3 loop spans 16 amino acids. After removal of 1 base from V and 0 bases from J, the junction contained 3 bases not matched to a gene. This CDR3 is CASSLWDRANTGELFF. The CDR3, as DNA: TGTGCCAGCAGCTTGTGGGACAGAGCGAACACCGGGGAGCTGTTTTTT.

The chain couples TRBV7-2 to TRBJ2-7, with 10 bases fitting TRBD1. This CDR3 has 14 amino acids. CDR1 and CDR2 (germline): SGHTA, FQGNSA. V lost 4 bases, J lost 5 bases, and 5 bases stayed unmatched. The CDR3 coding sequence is TGTGCCAGCAGCTCTGGACAGGGGGTCGACGAGCAGTACTTC. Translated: CASSSGQGVDEQYF.

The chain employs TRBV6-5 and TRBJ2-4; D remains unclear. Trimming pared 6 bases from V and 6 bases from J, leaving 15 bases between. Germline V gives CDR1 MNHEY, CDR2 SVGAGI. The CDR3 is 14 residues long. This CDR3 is CASSPFESSNIQYF. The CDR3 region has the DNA TGTGCCAGCAGCCCGTTCGAAAGTTCAAACATTCAGTACTTC.

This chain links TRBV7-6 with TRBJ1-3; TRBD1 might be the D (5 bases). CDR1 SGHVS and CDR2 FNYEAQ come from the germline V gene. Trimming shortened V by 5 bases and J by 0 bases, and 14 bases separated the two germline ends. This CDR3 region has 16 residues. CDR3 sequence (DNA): TGTGCCAGCAGCGAAGGGGCCGTCCGCTCTGGAAACACCATATATTTT. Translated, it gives CASSEGAVRSGNTIYF. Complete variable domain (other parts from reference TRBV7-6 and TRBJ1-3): GAGVSQSPRYKVTKRGQDVALRCDPISGHVSLYWYRQALGQGPEFLTYFNYEAQQDKSGLPNDRFSAERPEGSISTLTIQRTEQRDSAMYRCASSEGAVRSGNTIYFGEGSWLTVV.

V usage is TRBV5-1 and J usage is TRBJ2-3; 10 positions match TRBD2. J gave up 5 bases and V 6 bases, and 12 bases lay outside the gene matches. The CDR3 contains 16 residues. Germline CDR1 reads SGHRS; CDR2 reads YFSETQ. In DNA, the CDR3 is TGCGCCAGCACGAGGGCTAGCGGGAGTGGTAGAGATACGCAGTATTTT. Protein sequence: CASTRASGSGRDTQYF.

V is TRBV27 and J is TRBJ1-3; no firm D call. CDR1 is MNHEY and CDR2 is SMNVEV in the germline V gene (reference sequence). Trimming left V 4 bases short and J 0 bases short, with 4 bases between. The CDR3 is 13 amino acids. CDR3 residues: CASSYNSGNTIYF. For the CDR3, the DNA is TGTGCCAGCAGTTACAACTCTGGAAACACCATATATTTT.

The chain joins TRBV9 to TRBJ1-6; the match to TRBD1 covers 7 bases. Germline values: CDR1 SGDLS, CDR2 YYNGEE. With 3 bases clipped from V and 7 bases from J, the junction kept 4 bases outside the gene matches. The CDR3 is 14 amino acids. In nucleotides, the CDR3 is TGTGCCAGCAGCGCCGGGACAGCGAATTCACCCCTCCACTTT. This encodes CASSAGTANSPLHF.

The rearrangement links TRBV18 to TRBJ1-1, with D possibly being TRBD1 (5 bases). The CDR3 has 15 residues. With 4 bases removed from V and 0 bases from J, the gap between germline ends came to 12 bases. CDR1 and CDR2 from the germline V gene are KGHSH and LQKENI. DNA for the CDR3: TGTGCCAGCTCACGAACAGGAGATGTGAACACTGAAGCTTTCTTT. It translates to CASSRTGDVNTEAFF.

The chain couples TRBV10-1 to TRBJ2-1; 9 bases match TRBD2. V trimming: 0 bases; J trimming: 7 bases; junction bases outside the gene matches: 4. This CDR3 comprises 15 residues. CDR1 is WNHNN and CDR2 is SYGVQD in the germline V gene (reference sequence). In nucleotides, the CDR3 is TGCGCCAGCAGTGAGTCTAGCGGGGGTAGGAATGAGCAGTTCTTC. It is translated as CASSESSGGRNEQFF.

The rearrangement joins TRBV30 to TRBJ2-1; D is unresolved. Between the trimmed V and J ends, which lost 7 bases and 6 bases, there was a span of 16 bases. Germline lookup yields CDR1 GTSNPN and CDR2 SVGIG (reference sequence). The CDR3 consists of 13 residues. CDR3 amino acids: CASPGRNTNEQFF. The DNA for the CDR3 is TGTGCCTCCCCAGGAAGAAACACCAATGAGCAGTTCTTC.

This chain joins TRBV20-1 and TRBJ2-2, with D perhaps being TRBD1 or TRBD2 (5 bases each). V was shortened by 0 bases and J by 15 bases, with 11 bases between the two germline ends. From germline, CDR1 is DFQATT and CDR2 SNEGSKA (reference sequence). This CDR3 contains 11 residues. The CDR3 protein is CSARERDLVFF. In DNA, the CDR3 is TGCAGTGCTAGAGAGAGGGACCTTGTGTTTTTT.

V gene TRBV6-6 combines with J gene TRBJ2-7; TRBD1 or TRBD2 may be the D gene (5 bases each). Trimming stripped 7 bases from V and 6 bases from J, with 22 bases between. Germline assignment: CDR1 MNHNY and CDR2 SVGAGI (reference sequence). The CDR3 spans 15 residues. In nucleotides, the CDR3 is TGTGCCAGCACCTGGACGGGGACCACCGCGGGCGAGCAGTACTTC. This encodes CASTWTGTTAGEQYF.

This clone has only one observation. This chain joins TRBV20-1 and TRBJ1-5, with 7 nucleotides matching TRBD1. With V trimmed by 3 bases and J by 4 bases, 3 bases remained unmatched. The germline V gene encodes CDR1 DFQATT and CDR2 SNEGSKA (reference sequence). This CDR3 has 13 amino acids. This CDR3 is CSASTTGNQPQHF. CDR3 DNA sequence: TGCAGTGCTAGTACGACAGGGAATCAGCCCCAGCATTTT.

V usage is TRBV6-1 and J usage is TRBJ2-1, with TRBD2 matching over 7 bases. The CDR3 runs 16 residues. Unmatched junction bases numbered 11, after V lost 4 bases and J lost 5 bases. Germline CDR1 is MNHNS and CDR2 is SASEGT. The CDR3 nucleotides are TGTGCCAGCAGTGGGGGCGCGGGGGTCCGGGACAATGAGCAGTTCTTC. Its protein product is CASSGGAGVRDNEQFF.

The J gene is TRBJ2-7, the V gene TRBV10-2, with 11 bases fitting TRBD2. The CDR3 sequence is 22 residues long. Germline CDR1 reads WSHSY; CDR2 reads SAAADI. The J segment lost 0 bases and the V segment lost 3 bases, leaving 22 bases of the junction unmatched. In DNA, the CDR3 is TGCGCCAGCAGTGACCCTAATTTCCCTAGCGGGAGGACTCTACGGAGCTCCTACGAGCAGTACTTC. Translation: CASSDPNFPSGRTLRSSYEQYF.

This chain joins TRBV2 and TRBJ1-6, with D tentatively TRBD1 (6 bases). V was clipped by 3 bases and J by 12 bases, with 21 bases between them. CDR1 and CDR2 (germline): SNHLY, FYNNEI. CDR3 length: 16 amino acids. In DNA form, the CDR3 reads TGTGCCAGCAGTGACCCTTTTAGACAGGTCGGAGGACCCCTCCACTTT. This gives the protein CASSDPFRQVGGPLHF.

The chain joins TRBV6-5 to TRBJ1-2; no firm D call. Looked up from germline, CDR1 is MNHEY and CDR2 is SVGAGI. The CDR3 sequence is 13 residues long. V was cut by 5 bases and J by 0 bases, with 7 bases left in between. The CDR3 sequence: CASSHPPNYGYTF. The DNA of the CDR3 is TGTGCCAGCAGTCACCCACCTAACTATGGCTACACCTTC.

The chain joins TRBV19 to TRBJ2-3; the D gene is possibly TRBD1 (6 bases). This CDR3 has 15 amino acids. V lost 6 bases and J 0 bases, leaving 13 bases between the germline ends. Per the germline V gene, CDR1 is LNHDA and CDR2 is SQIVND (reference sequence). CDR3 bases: TGTGCCAGTAGCGGACAGAGCCTCAGCACAGATACGCAGTATTTT. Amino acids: CASSGQSLSTDTQYF.

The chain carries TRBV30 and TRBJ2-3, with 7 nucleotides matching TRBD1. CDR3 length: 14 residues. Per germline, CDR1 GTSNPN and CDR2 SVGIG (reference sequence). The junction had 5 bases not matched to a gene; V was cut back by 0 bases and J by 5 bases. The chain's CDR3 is CAWSVKGAGDTQYF. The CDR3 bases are TGTGCCTGGAGTGTAAAGGGGGCCGGAGATACGCAGTATTTT.

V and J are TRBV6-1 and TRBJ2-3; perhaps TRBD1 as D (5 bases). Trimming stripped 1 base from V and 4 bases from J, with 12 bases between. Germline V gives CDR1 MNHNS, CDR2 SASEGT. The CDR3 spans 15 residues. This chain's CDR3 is CASSEEGRAPDTQYF. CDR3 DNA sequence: TGTGCCAGCAGTGAAGAAGGCAGGGCCCCAGATACGCAGTATTTT.

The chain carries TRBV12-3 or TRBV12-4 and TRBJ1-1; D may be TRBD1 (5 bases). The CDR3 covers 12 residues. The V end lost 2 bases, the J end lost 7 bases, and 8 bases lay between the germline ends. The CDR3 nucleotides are TGTGCCAGCAGTTTATGGGGGAATGAAGCTTTCTTT. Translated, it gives CASSLWGNEAFF.

The CDR3 loop reads CASTGGAASVSNYGYTF. Written as DNA, the CDR3 is TGTGCCAGCACCGGGGGGGCCGCCTCTGTTTCTAACTATGGCTACACCTTC. The J gene is TRBJ1-2, the V gene TRBV6-4; D possibly corresponds to TRBD1 (6 bases). Germline lookup yields CDR1 MRHNA and CDR2 SNTAGT. The CDR3 has 17 residues. V lost 7 bases and J lost 0, with 21 bases in between.

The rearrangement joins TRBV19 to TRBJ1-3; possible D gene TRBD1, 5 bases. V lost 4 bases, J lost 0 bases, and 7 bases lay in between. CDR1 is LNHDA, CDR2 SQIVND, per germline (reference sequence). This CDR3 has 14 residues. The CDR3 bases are TGTGCCAGTAGTACACAGGTCTCTGGAAACACCATATATTTT. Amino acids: CASSTQVSGNTIYF.

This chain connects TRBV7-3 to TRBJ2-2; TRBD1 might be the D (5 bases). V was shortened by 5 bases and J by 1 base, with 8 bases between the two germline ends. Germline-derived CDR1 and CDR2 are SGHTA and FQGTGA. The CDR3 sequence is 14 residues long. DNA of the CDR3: TGTGCCAGCAGCAAAACAGGGAACACCGGGGAGCTGTTTTTT. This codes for CASSKTGNTGELFF.

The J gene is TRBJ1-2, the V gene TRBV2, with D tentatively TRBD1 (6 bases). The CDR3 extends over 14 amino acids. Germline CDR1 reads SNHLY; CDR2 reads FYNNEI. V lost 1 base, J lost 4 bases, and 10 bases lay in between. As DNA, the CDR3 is TGTGCCAGCAGTGAAGTTCAGGGGACCTATGGCTACACCTTC. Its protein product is CASSEVQGTYGYTF.

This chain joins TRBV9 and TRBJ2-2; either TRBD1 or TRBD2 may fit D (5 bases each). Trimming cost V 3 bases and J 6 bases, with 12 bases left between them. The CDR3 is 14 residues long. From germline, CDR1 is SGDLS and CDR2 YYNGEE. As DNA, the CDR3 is TGTGCCAGCAGCGCTTTAGGGGAGTCCGGGGAGCTGTTTTTT. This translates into CASSALGESGELFF.